This TCR beta chain emerged from a study of blood T cell repertoires in COVID-19. Study at large: The United States, Italy and Spain supplied acute and convalescent COVID-19 samples. T cells, B-cell-depleted T cells, or PBMCs provided the cDNA or gDNA that served as material.

Per the original data handling: Amplification of reference gene primers was used by the study to estimate nucleated cell counts. Some clones are missing from TCRdb's copy, which holds only in-frame ones; the method was immunoSEQ multiplex PCR. V and J calls and clone size follow that table, whereas D and trimming were derived from the DNA. The sample carries roughly 280,000 clones, around nine tenths recorded once. Germline V gene lookup returns CDR1 SGHTA and CDR2 FQGTGA. With 2 bases removed from V and 0 bases from J, the gap between germline ends came to 8 bases. CDR3 length equals 16 residues. The chain has TRBV7-3 and TRBJ1-6; perhaps TRBD1 as D (6 bases). The receptor was derived from a man aged 50-59 years with acute or convalescent COVID-19. The sample comprised peripheral blood. CDR3 in DNA: TGTGCCAGCAGCTTACGAGGGGGCTCCTATAATTCACCCCTCCACTTT. Its protein is CASSLRGGSYNSPLHF.